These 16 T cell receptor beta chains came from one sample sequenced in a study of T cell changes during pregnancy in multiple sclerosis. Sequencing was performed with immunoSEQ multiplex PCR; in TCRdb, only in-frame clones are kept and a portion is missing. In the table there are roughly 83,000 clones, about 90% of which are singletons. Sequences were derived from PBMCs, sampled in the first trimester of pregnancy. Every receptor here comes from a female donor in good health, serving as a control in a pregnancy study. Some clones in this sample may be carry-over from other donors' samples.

CDR3 sequence (DNA): TGTGCCAGCAGCTCGAGGGAGTACTTC. It encodes CASSSREYF. The chain uses TRBV9 and TRBJ2-7, with D perhaps TRBD2 (5 bases). The CDR3 is 9 residues long. Trimming took off 4 bases at V and 11 bases at J, with 7 bases between the two ends. Looked up from germline, CDR1 is SGDLS and CDR2 is YYNGEE.

This chain's CDR3 is CASSLADLNTQYF. The DNA for the CDR3 is TGTGCCAGCAGCCTCGCGGACTTAAATACGCAGTATTTT. The chain couples TRBV14 to TRBJ2-3; a possible D gene is TRBD2 (5 bases). The V gene's germline CDR1 is SGHDN and CDR2 FVKESK. This CDR3 has 13 amino acids. V lost 4 bases, J lost 7 bases, and 12 bases lay in between.

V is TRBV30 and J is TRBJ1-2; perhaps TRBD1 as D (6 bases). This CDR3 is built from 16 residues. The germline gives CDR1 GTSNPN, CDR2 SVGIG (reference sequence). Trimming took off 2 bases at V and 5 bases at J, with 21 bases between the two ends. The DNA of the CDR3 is TGTGCCTGGAGTCATAGGGGGGGGAAGAAAGGGTATGGCTACACCTTC. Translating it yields CAWSHRGGKKGYGYTF.

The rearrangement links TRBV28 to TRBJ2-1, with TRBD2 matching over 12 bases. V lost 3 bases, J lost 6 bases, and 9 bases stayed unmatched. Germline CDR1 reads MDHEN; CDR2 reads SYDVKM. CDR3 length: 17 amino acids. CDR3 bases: TGTGCCAGCAGTTTTTTTGCTAGCGGGGGGGCCCGCAATGAGCAGTTCTTC. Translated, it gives CASSFFASGGARNEQFF.

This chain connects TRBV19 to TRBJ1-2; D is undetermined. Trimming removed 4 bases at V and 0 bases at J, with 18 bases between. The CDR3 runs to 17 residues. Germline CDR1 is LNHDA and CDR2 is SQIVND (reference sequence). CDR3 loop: CASSSLRGTRSNYGYTF. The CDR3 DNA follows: TGTGCCAGTAGTAGCCTAAGAGGCACGAGATCTAACTATGGCTACACCTTC. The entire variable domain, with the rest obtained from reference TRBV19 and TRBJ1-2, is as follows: DGGITQSPKYLFRKEGQNVTLSCEQNLNHDAMYWYRQDPGQGLRLIYYSQIVNDFQKGDIAEGYSVSREKKESFPLTVTSAQKNPTAFYLCASSSLRGTRSNYGYTFGSGTRLTVV.

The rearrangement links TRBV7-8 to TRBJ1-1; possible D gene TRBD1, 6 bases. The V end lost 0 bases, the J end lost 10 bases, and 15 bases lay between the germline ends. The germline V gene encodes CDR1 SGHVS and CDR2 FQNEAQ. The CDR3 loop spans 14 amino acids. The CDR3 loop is CASSLAGQQRGAFF. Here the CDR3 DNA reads TGTGCCAGCAGCTTAGCAGGACAGCAACGGGGAGCTTTCTTT.

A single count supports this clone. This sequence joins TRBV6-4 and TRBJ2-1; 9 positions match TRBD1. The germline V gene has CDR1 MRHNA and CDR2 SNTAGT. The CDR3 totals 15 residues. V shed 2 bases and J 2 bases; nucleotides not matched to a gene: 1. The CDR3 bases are TGTGCCAGCAGTGACGGGACAGGGACCTACAATGAGCAGTTCTTC. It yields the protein CASSDGTGTYNEQFF.

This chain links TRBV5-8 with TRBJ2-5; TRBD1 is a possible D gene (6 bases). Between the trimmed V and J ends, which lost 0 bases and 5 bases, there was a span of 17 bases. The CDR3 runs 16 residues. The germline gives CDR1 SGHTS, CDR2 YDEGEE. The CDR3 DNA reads TGTGCCAGCAGCTTGGGCAGGGCCACAACAGGGGAGACCCAGTACTTC. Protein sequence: CASSLGRATTGETQYF.

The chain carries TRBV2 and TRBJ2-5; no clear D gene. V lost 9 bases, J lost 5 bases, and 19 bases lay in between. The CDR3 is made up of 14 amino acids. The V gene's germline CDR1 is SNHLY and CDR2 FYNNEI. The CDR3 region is CARPLQTGAETQYF. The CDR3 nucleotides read TGTGCCAGGCCCTTACAAACCGGAGCGGAGACCCAGTACTTC.

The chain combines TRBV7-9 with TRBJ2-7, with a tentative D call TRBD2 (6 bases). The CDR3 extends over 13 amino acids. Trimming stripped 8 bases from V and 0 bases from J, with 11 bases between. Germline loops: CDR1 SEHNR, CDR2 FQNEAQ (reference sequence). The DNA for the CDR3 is TGTGCCAGCGCGGGACGGAGCTCCTACGAGCAGTACTTC. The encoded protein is CASAGRSSYEQYF. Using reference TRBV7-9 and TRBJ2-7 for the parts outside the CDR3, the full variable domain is DTGVSQNPRHKITKRGQNVTFRCDPISEHNRLYWYRQTLGQGPEFLTYFQNEAQLEKSRLLSDRFSAERPKGSFSTLEIQRTEQGDSAMYLCASAGRSSYEQYFGPGTRLTVT.

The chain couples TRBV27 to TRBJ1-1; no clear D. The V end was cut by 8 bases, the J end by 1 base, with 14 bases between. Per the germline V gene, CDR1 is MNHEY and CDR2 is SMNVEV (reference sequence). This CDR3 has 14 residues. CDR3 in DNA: TGTGCCAGCGGAACAGCCCGGGGGAACACTGAAGCTTTCTTT. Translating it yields CASGTARGNTEAFF.

This CDR3 is CASSQGRPGQGIAEQYF. CDR3 nucleotide sequence: TGCGCCAGCAGCCAAGGAAGGCCGGGACAGGGTATCGCCGAGCAGTACTTC. This chain connects TRBV4-1 to TRBJ2-7; 9 positions match TRBD1. Germline V CDR1 and CDR2: MGHRA, YSYEKL. J gave up 6 bases and V 1 base, and 13 bases lay outside the gene matches. The CDR3 is 17 residues long.

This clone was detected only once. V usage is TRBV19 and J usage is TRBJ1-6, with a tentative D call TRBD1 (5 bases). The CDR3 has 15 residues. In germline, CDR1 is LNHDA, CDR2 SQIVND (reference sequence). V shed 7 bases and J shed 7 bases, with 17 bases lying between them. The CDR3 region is CASTEAGRNNSPLHF. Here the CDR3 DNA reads TGTGCCAGTACCGAGGCGGGACGTAACAATTCACCCCTCCACTTT.

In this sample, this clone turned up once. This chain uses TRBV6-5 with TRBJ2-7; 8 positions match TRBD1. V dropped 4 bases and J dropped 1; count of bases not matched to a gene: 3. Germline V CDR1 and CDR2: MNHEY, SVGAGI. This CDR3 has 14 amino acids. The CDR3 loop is CASSFGDRSYEQYF. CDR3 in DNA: TGTGCCAGCAGTTTCGGGGACAGGTCCTACGAGCAGTACTTC.

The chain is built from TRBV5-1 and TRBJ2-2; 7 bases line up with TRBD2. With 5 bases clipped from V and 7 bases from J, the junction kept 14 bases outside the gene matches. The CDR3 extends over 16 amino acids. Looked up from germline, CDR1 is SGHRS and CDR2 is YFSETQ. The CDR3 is CASSSRTNRGDGELFF. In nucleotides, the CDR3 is TGCGCCAGCAGTTCGAGGACAAACCGGGGGGACGGGGAGCTGTTTTTT.

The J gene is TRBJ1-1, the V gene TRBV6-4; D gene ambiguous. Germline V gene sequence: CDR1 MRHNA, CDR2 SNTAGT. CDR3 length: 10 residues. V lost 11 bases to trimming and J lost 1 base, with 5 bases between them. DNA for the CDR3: TGTGCCGGAGGGAACACTGAAGCTTTCTTT. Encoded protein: CAGGNTEAFF.